These T cell receptor beta chains were read from a single sample in a study of long-term antiretroviral therapy in people with HIV. TCRdb keeps only in-frame clones here, not all; method: immunoSEQ multiplex PCR. The data contain tens of thousands of clones, approximately 82% of them seen just once; the ten biggest clones take up about 10%. Sequencing used unsorted PBMCs, obtained 2.4 years after starting antiretroviral therapy. These receptors all stem from a man aged 40-55 years with HIV. Both conserved end residues are part of each CDR3. A D gene is named only where the DNA matches it firmly.

d_call	v_call	j_call	cdr3_aa
TRBD1	TRBV18	TRBJ2-7	CASSPNAGTGNSYEQYF
-	TRBV4-3	TRBJ2-2	CASSQEGRSGELFF
-	TRBV11-1	TRBJ2-2	CASSLEGGNAGELFF
TRBD2	TRBV29-1	TRBJ2-5	CSVETGGTQYF
-	TRBV5-4	TRBJ2-3	CASSSKLWGPSTDTQYF
-	TRBV19	TRBJ2-7	CASSIDLSEQYF
-	TRBV6-4	TRBJ2-7	CASTSQRHEQYF
-	TRBV6-5	TRBJ2-7	CASSRTSTYEQYF
-	TRBV2	TRBJ1-2	CASLLRDYTF
-	TRBV11-3	TRBJ2-1	CASSLGTREQFF
-	TRBV29-1	TRBJ1-4	CSVGGGAGNEKLFF
TRBD2	TRBV7-2	TRBJ2-5	CASSLAAAGGLETQYF
-	TRBV15	TRBJ2-2	CATSRANTGELFF
-	TRBV10-1	TRBJ2-1	CASTPGTGSYEQFF
-	TRBV15	TRBJ1-2	CATSRDGGHTVGGYTF
-	TRBV11-2	TRBJ1-1	CASSRRAGMNTEAFF
TRBD2	TRBV14	TRBJ2-7	CASSQGLAGLYEQYF
TRBD2	TRBV5-4	TRBJ2-3	CASSSGLAGGRGSTDTQYF
TRBD1	TRBV6-5	TRBJ1-1	CASSFPGQGTEAFF
-	TRBV7-9	TRBJ1-1	CASSPRGKRGAFF
TRBD1	TRBV11-1	TRBJ1-6	CASSLGTGGADSPLHF
-	TRBV5-4	TRBJ2-7	CASTQTGNEQYF
-	TRBV2	TRBJ1-2	CASSKRTANYGYTF
-	TRBV7-8	TRBJ1-2	CASSSVGWQANYGYTF
-	TRBV7-2	TRBJ1-2	CASSLYQEGIWGYTF
-	TRBV7-2	TRBJ1-5	CASSLVWGEGQPQHF
TRBD1	TRBV6-5	TRBJ1-4	CASSYTWQGADEKLFF
TRBD1	TRBV18	TRBJ1-2	CASSLGQGYVSGGYTF
TRBD2	TRBV27	TRBJ2-1	CASGKAGNNEQFF
-	TRBV6-1	TRBJ1-5	CASSEVSQTQPQHF
TRBD1	TRBV13	TRBJ1-3	CASSKRTGMSDTIYF
-	TRBV7-3	TRBJ1-2	CASSLDPGRYGYTF
-	TRBV18	TRBJ1-2	CASRTGTYGGYTF
-	TRBV27	TRBJ2-6	CASSPGLGANVLTF
TRBD2	TRBV14	TRBJ2-7	CASSWGLAAQYF
TRBD1	TRBV25-1	TRBJ2-2	CASSEFQGENTGELFF
-	TRBV5-5	TRBJ2-7	CASSLEGPISYVDEQYF
TRBD2	TRBV5-4	TRBJ2-1	CASSLRDASGLRDEQFF
TRBD2	TRBV5-5	TRBJ2-1	CASSNWGLAGNEQFF